The 5 T cell receptor beta chains below were found in one sample sequenced in a study of neurological immune-mediated disorders. TCRdb reprocessed the 5' RACE reads via MiXCR and lists one record per CDR3 protein. This sample has tens of thousands of distinct CDR3 sequences, with around 3.9% found just once. The specimen sequenced was PBMCs. These receptor sequences come from a man aged 25-40 years with multiple sclerosis.

The rearrangement uses TRBV6-5 and TRBJ1-5, with 8 bases lining up with TRBD1. This CDR3 has 14 residues. Losses at the gene ends were 6 bases for V and 4 bases for J; bases not matched to a gene: 5. The germline gives CDR1 MNHEY, CDR2 SVGAGI. In nucleotides, the CDR3 is TGTGCCAGCAGCCCCCGACAGGGGAATCAGCCCCAGCATTTT. Its translation is CASSPRQGNQPQHF.

This clonotype was seen at least ten times. The chain uses TRBV20-1 and TRBJ2-7, with D maybe TRBD2 (5 bases). V was shortened by 6 bases and J by 7 bases, with 16 bases between the two germline ends. Germline V gene data show CDR1 as DFQATT and CDR2 as SNEGSKA (reference sequence). The CDR3 extends over 12 amino acids. The CDR3 is CSAKRGGLEQYF. CDR3 DNA: TGCAGTGCGAAGCGAGGAGGCTTGGAGCAGTACTTC.

Ten or more counts support this clonotype. The chain employs TRBV12-3 or TRBV12-4 and TRBJ1-1; D uncertain. This CDR3 has 14 amino acids. Trimming removed 5 bases from V and 4 bases from J, with 14 bases in between. In nucleotides, the CDR3 is TGTGCCAGCAGTCTTCGGATGGGAGGCACTGAAGCTTTCTTT. This gives the protein CASSLRMGGTEAFF.

This clonotype was detected ten times or more. V gene TRBV5-1 combines with J gene TRBJ2-7; tentatively, D is TRBD1 (6 bases). The germline CDR1 and CDR2 sequences are SGHRS and YFSETQ. This CDR3 contains 16 residues. Trimming left V 4 bases short and J 3 bases short, with 20 bases between. CDR3 loop: CASSPKLPGQHYEQYF. In DNA, the CDR3 is TGCGCCAGCAGCCCCAAGCTCCCTGGACAGCACTACGAGCAGTACTTC.

This clonotype was detected many times. The V gene is TRBV7-8, the J gene TRBJ2-3; D might be TRBD1 or TRBD2, each matching 5 bases. In germline, CDR1 is SGHVS, CDR2 FQNEAQ. Trimming stripped 2 bases from V and 1 base from J, with 10 bases between. The CDR3 runs to 15 residues. The CDR3 region is CASSLWGIGTDTQYF. In DNA form, the CDR3 reads TGTGCCAGCAGCTTATGGGGGATTGGCACAGATACGCAGTATTTT.